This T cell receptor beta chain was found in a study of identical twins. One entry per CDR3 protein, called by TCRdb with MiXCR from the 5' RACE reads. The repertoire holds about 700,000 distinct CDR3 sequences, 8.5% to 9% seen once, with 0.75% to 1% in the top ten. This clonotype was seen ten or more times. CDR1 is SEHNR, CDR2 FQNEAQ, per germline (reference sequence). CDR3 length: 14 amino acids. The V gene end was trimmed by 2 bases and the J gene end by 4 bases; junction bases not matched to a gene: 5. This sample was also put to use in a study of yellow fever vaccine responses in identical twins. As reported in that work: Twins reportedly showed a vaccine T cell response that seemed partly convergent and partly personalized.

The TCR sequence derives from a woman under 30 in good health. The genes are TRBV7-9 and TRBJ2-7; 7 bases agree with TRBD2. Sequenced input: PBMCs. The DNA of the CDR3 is TGTGCCAGCAGCTTAAGACCGGGACTATACGAGCAGTACTTC. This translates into CASSLRPGLYEQYF.